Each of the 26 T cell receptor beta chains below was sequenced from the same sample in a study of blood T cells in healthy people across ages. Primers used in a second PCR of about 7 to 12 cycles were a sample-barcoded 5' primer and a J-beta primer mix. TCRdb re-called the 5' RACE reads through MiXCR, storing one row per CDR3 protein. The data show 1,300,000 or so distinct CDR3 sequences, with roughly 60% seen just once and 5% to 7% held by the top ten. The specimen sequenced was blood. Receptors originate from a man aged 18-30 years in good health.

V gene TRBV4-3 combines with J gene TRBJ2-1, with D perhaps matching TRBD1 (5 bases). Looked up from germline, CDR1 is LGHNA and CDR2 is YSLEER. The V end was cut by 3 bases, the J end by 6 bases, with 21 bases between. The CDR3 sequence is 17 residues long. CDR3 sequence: CASSQGPGGSVRNEQFF. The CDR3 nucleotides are TGCGCCAGCAGCCAGGGGCCGGGCGGTTCAGTTCGCAATGAGCAGTTCTTC.

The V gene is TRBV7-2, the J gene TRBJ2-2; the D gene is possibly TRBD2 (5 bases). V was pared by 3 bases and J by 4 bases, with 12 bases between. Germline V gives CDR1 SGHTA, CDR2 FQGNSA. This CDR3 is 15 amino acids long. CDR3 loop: CASSLEVLFTGELFF. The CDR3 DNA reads TGTGCCAGCAGCTTGGAGGTACTATTCACCGGGGAGCTGTTTTTT.

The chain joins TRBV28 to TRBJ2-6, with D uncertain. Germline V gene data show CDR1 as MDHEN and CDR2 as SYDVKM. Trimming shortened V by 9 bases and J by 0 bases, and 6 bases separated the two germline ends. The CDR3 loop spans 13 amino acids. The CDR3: CASAPSGANVLTF. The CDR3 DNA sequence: TGTGCCAGTGCACCCTCTGGGGCCAACGTCCTGACTTTC.

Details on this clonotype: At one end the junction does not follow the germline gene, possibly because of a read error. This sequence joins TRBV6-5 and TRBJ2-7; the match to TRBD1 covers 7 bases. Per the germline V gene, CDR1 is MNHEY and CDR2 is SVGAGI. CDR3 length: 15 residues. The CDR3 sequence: CASSYNRGGDYEQYF. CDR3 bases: TGTGCTAGCAGTTACAACAGGGGTGGTGACTACGAGCAGTACTTC.

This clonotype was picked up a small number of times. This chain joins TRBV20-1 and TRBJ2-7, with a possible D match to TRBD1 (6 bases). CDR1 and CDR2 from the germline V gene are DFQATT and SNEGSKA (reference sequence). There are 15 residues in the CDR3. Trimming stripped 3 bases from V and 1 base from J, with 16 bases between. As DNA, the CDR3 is TGCAGTGCTAGTTATTCAGGGACAAAGTCCTACGAGCAGTACTTC. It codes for CSASYSGTKSYEQYF.

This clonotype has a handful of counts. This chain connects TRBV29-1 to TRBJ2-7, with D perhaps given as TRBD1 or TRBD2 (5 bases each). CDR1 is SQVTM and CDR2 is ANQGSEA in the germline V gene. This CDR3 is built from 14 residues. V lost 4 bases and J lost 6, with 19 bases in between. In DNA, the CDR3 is TGCAGCGTTGGTTCCCCCAGGGAAGGGAGCGAGCAGTACTTC. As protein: CSVGSPREGSEQYF.

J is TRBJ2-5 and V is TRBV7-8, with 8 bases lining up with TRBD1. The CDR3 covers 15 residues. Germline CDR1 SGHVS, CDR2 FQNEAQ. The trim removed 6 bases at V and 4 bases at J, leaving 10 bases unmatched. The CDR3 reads CASSDQDRVGETQYF. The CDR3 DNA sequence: TGTGCCAGCAGTGACCAGGACAGGGTAGGAGAGACCCAGTACTTC.

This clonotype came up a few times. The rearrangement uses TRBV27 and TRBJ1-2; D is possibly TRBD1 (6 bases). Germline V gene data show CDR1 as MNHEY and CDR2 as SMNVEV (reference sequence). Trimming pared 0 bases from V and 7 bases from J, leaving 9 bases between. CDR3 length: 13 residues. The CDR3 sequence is CASSLSGGAGYTF. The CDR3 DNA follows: TGTGCCAGCAGTTTATCGGGGGGCGCTGGCTACACCTTC.

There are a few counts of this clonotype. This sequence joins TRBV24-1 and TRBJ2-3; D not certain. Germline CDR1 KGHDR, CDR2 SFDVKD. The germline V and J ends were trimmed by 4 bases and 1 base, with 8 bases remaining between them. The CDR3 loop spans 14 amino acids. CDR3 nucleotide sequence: TGTGCCACCAGTGAAAGTCGGGGCACAGATACGCAGTATTTT. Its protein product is CATSESRGTDTQYF.

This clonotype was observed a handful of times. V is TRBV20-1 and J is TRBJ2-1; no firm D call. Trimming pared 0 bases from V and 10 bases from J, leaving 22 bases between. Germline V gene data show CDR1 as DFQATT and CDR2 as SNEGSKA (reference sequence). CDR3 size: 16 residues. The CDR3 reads CSARDPVSRAGNEQFF. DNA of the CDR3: TGCAGTGCTAGAGATCCGGTATCTAGAGCTGGTAACGAGCAGTTCTTC.

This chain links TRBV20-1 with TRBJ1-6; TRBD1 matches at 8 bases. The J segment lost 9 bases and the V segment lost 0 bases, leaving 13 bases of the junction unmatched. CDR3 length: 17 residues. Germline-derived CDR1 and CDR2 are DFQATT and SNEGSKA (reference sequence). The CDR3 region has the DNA TGCAGTGCTAGAGAGCTCCCCGGGCAGGGGGCTCGTTCACCCCTCCACTTT. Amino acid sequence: CSARELPGQGARSPLHF.

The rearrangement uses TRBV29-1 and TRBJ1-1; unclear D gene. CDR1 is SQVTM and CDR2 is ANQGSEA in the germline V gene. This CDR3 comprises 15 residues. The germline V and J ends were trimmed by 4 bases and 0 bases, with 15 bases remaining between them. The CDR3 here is CSVAGKNTLNTEAFF. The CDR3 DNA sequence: TGCAGCGTTGCGGGGAAGAACACCTTGAACACTGAAGCTTTCTTT.

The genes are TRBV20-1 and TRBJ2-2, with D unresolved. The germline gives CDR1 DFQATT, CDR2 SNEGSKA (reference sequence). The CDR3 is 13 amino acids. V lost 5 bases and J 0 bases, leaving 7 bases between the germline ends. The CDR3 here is CSAGLSNTGELFF. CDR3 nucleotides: TGCAGTGCTGGTCTCTCGAACACCGGGGAGCTGTTTTTT.

CDR3 region: CASSLRIRANYGYTF. In nucleotides, the CDR3 is TGTGCCAGCAGTTTACGGATACGAGCTAACTATGGCTACACCTTC. The J gene is TRBJ1-2, the V gene TRBV12-3 or TRBV12-4; D unclear. Deletions cut 2 bases from V and 0 bases from J, with 10 bases between. The CDR3 sequence is 15 residues long.

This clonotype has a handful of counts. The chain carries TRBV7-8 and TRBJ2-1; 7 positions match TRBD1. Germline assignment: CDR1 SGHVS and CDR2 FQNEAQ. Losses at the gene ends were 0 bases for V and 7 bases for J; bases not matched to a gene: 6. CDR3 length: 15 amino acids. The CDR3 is CASSLAAGTANEQFF. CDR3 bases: TGTGCCAGCAGCTTAGCGGCAGGGACAGCTAATGAGCAGTTCTTC.

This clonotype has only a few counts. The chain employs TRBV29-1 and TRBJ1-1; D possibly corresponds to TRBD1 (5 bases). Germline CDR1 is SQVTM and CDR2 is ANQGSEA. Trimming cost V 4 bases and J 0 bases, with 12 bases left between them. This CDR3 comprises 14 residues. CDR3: CSVVVGDMNTEAFF. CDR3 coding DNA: TGCAGCGTTGTCGTGGGGGATATGAACACTGAAGCTTTCTTT. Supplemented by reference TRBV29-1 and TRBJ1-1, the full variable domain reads SAVISQKPSRDICQRGTSLTIQCQVDSQVTMMFWYRQQPGQSLTLIATANQGSEATYESGFVIDKFPISRPNLTFSTLTVSNMSPEDSSIYLCSVVVGDMNTEAFFGQGTRLTVV.

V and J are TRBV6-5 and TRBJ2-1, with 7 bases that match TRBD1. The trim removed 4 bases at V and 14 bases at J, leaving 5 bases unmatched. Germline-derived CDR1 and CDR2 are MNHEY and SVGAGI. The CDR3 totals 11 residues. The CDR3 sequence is CASSSTGRKFF. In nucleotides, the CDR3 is TGTGCCAGCAGTTCGACAGGGCGAAAGTTCTTC.

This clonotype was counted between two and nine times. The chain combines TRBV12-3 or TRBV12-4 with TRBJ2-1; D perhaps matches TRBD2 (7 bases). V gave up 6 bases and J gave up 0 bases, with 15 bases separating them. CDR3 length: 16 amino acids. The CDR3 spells CASSPGGLTSYNEQFF. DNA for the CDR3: TGTGCCAGCAGCCCCGGGGGGCTTACCTCCTACAATGAGCAGTTCTTC.

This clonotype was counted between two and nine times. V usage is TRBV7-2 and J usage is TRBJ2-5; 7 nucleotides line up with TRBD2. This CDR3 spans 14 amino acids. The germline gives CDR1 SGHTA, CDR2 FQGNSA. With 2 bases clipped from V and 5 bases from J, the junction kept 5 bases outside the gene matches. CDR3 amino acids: CASSLSGVGETQYF. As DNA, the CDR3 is TGTGCCAGCAGCTTAAGCGGGGTGGGGGAGACCCAGTACTTC. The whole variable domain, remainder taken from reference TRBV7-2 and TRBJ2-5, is GAGVSQSPSNKVTEKGKDVELRCDPISGHTALYWYRQSLGQGLEFLIYFQGNSAPDKSGLPSDRFSAERTGGSVSTLTIQRTQQEDSAVYLCASSLSGVGETQYFGPGTRLLVL.

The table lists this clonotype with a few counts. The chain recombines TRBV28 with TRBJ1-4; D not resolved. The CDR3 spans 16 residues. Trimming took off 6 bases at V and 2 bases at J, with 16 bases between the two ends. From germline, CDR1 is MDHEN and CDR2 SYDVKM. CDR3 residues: CASSLKIGPTNEKLFF. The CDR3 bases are TGTGCCAGCAGCCTCAAGATCGGACCTACTAATGAAAAACTGTTTTTT.

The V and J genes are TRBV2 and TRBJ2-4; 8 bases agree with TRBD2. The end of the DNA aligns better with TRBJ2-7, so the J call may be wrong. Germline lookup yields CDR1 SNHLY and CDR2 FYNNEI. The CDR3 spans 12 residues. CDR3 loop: CASTTSGDEQYF. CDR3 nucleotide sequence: TGTGCCAGCACTACTAGCGGAGACGAGCAGTACTTC.

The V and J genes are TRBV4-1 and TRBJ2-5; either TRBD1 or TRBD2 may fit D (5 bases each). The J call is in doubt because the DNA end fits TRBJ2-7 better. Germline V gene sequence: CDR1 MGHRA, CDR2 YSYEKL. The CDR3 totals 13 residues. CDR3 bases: TGCGCCAGCAGCCATCAAGGGACCGACGAGCAGTACTTC. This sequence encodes CASSHQGTDEQYF.

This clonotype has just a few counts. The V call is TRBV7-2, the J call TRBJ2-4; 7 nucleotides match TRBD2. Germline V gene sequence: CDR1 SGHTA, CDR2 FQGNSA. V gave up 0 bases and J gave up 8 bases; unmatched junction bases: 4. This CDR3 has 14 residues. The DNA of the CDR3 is TGTGCCAGCAGCTTAGCGGGGGGGTTAGACATTCAGTACTTC. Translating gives CASSLAGGLDIQYF.

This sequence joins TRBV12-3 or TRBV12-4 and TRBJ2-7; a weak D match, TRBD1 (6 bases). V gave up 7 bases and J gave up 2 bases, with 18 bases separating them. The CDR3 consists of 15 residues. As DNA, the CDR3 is TGTGCCAGCACCGTAACCGGGACAAGACCCTACGAGCAGTACTTC. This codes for CASTVTGTRPYEQYF.

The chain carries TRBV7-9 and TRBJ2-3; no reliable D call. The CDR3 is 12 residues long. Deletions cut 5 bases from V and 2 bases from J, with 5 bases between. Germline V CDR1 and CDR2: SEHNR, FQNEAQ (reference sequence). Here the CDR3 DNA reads TGTGCCAGCAGCATAACCACAGATACGCAGTATTTT. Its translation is CASSITTDTQYF.

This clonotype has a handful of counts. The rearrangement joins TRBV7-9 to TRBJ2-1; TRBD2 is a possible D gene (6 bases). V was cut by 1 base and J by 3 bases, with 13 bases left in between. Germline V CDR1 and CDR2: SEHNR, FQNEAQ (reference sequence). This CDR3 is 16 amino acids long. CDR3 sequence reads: CASSLVPLALYNEQFF. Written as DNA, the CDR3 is TGTGCCAGCAGCTTAGTCCCCCTAGCGCTCTACAATGAGCAGTTCTTC.